This TCR beta chain emerged from a study of T cell responses to AZD1222 COVID-19 vaccine. This CDR3 has 14 residues. Germline values: CDR1 SEHNR, CDR2 FQNEAQ (reference sequence). Between the trimmed V and J ends, which lost 1 base and 2 bases, there was a span of 8 bases. Study-wide points: Reports indicate that nearly half of spike-specific TCRs are directed at unmutated variant regions. All repertoire sampling was performed exclusively after the peak T cell response. Spike-spanning, vaccine-associated CD4 TCRs were dominant at 160-218 and 743-854.

With respect to this clone: The target antigen is unknown.

The data were produced by immunoSEQ multiplex PCR, yet TCRdb's version contains in-frame clones alone and is incomplete. Of roughly 58,000 clones in the sample, roughly 85% were seen once. The material was peripheral blood, obtained on day 0 of MenACWY control vaccination. J is TRBJ2-5 and V is TRBV7-9; the D is unclear. The receptor was derived from an adult in good health. The CDR3 region has the DNA TGTGCCAGCAGCTTAGGTCTGGGGCAAGAGACCCAGTACTTC. Protein: CASSLGLGQETQYF.